This is a list of T cell receptor beta chains from one sample in a study of read filtering for tumor transcriptome and immune sequencing. TCRdb independently ran MiXCR on the reads; one entry per CDR3 protein. The sample lists 60,000 to 80,000 distinct CDR3 sequences, about 15% occurring once. Material for sequencing was a population of CD138-negative cells sorted from bone marrow. The receptor set was obtained from a donor at least 40 years old with multiple myeloma. Each CDR3 is given with its conserved first and last residue. The D gene is left open where the match is weak. A clone size is listed for some rows: how often the clone was seen (once, few, many), or a class if it is expanded.

many | . | TRBJ1-5 | TRBV29-1 | CSVGDESNQPQHF | TGCAGCGTGGGAGATGAAAGCAATCAGCCCCAGCATTTT
many | . | TRBJ2-1 | TRBV6-4 | CASSEIPGAHNEQFF | TGTGCCAGCAGTGAAATTCCGGGGGCACACAATGAGCAGTTCTTC
many | . | TRBJ2-2 | TRBV12-3/TRBV12-4 | CASSFNTGELFF | TGTGCCAGCAGTTTCAACACCGGGGAGCTGTTTTTT
many | . | TRBJ1-5 | TRBV6-5 | CASSLLGSNQPQHF | TGTGCCAGCAGTTTATTGGGGAGCAATCAGCCCCAGCATTTT
many | . | TRBJ2-1 | TRBV20-1 | CSAPRTPGDGNEQFF | TGCAGTGCACCTAGGACACCGGGAGACGGCAATGAGCAGTTCTTC
many | . | TRBJ2-2 | TRBV9 | CASSVSDKAGELFF | TGTGCCAGCAGCGTATCGGACAAGGCCGGGGAGCTGTTTTTT
many | TRBD1 | TRBJ1-1 | TRBV30 | CAWSPTGGTEAFF | TGTGCCTGGAGTCCTACAGGGGGAACTGAAGCTTTCTTT
many | . | TRBJ1-5 | TRBV7-6 | CASSLDGSWQPQHF | TGTGCCAGCAGCTTAGACGGGTCATGGCAGCCCCAGCATTTT
once | . | TRBJ2-1 | TRBV7-3 | CASSPGLAGYNERFF | TGTGCCAGCAGCCCAGGCCTAGCTGGATACAATGAGCGGTTCTTC
few | . | TRBJ2-6 | TRBV12-3/TRBV12-4 | CASSTRRVSGANVLTF | TGTGCCAGCAGTACCCGTAGGGTTTCTGGGGCCAACGTCCTGACTTTC
many | TRBD2 | TRBJ2-3 | TRBV20-1 | CSATGLAADTQYF | TGCAGTGCTACCGGACTAGCGGCAGATACGCAGTATTTT
few | TRBD1 | TRBJ2-2 | TRBV20-1 | CSADRGRTGELFF | TGCAGCGCTGACAGGGGGCGAACCGGGGAGCTGTTTTTT
many | TRBD2 | TRBJ2-3 | TRBV29-1 | CSVVTSGRSADTQYF | TGCAGCGTTGTGACTAGCGGGAGATCGGCAGATACTCAGTATTTT
many | TRBD1 | TRBJ1-1 | TRBV6-2/TRBV6-3 | CASSYSDREAFF | TGTGCCAGCAGTTACTCGGACAGGGAAGCTTTCTTT
many | TRBD1 | TRBJ2-5 | TRBV28 | CASSLRGPTETQYF | TGTGCCAGCAGTTTAAGGGGGCCGACGGAGACCCAGTACTTC
many | . | TRBJ2-7 | TRBV20-1 | CSAPSGPYEQYF | TGCAGTGCTCCCTCGGGGCCCTACGAGCAGTACTTC
many | TRBD1 | TRBJ2-7 | TRBV20-1 | CSAKGQGFYEQYF | TGCAGTGCTAAGGGACAGGGCTTCTACGAGCAGTACTTC
many | . | TRBJ1-2 | TRBV12-3/TRBV12-4 | CASSSDYGYTF | TGTGCCAGCAGTTCCGACTATGGCTACACCTTC
many | TRBD1 | TRBJ2-7 | TRBV4-1 | CASSPGQTYEQYF | TGCGCCAGCAGCCCGGGACAGACATACGAGCAGTACTTC
many | TRBD2 | TRBJ2-1 | TRBV20-1 | CSASRTSGSYEQFF | TGCAGTGCTAGTAGGACTAGCGGGAGTTATGAGCAGTTCTTC
many | TRBD2 | TRBJ2-5 | TRBV11-2 | CASSSVAGGVQETQYF | TGTGCCAGCAGCTCTGTAGCGGGAGGCGTACAAGAGACCCAGTACTTC
many | TRBD1 | TRBJ1-5 | TRBV7-8 | CASSGQGIPRNQPQHF | TGTGCCAGCAGCGGACAGGGGATCCCCAGGAATCAGCCCCAGCATTTT
many | . | TRBJ2-1 | TRBV7-9 | CASSRDVYNEQFF | TGTGCCAGCAGCAGGGACGTGTACAATGAGCAGTTCTTC
many | . | TRBJ1-1 | TRBV11-3 | CASSLGQGAFF | TGTGCCAGCAGCTTAGGGCAGGGAGCTTTCTTT
many | TRBD2 | TRBJ2-7 | TRBV11-2 | CASSYKRGYYEQYF | TGTGCCAGCAGCTATAAGCGGGGCTACTACGAGCAGTACTTC
many | . | TRBJ2-2 | TRBV29-1 | CSVDRAHTGELFF | TGCAGCGTTGACCGGGCCCACACCGGGGAGCTGTTTTTT
. | . | TRBJ2-7 | TRBV5-1 | CASSLNRPYEQHF | TGCGCCAGCAGCTTGAATAGGCCCTACGAGCAGCACTTC